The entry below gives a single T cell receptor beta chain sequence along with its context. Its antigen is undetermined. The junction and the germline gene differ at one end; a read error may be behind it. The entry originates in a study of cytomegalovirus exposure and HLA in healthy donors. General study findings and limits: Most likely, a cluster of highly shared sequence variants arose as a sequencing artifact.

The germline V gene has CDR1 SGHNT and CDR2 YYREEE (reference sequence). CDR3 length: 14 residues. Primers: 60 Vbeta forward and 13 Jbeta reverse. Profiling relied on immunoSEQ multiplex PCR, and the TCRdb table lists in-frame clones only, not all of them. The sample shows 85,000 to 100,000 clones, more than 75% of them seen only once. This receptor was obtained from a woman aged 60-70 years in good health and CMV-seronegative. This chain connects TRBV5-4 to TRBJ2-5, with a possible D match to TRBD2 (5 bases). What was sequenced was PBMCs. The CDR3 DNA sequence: TGTGCCAGCAGCTTCAGAGGGTCCCAAGAGGCCCAGTACTTC. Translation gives CASSFRGSQEAQYF.